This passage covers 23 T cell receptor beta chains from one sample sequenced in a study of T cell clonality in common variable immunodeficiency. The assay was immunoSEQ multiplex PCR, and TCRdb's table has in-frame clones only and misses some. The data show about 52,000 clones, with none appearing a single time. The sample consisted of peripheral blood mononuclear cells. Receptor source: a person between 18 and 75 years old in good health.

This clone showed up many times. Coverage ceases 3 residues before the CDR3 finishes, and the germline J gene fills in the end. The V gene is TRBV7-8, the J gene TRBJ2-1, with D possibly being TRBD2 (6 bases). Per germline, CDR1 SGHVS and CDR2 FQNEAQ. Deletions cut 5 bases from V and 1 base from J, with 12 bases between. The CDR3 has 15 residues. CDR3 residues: CASSPRAGSYNEQFF. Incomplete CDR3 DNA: TGTGCCAGCAGCCCCCGGGCGGGGTCCTACAATGAG.

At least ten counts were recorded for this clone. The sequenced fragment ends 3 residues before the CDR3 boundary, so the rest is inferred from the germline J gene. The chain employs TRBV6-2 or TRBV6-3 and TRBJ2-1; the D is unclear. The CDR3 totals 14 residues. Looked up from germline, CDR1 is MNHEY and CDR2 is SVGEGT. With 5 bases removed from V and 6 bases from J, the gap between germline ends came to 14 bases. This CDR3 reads CASSHLPQSNEQFF. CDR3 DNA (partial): TGTGCCAGCAGTCACCTCCCGCAGAGCAATGAG.

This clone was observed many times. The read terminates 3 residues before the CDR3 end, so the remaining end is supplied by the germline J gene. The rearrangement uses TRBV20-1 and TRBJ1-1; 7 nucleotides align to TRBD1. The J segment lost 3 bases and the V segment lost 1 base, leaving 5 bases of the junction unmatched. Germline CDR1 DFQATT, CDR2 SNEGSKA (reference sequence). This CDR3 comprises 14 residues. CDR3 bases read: TGCAGTGCTAGAGGGGGCAGGGGGGACACTGAA. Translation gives CSARGGRGDTE. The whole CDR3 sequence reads CSARGGRGDTEAFF.

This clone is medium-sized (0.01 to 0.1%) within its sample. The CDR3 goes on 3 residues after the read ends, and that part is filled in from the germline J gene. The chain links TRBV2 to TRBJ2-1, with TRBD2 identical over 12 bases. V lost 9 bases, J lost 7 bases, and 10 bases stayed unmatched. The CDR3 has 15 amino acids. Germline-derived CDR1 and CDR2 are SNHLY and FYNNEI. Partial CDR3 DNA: TGTGCCAGTAAGCTAGCGGGAGGGCCTGGTAATGAG. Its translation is CASKLAGGPGNE. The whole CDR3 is CASKLAGGPGNEQFF. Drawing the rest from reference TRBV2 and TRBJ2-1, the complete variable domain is EPEVTQTPSHQVTQMGQEVILRCVPISNHLYFYWYRQILGQKVEFLVSFYNNEISEKSEIFDDQFSVERPDGSNFTLKIRSTKLEDSAMYFCASKLAGGPGNEQFFGPGTRLTVL.

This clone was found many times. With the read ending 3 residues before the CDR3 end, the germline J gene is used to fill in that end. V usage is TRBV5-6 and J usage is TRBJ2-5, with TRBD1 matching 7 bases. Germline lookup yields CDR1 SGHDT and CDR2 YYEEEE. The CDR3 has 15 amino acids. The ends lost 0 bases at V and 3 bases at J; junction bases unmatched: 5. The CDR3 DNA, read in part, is TGTGCCAGCAGCTTGGTTCGGGACAGCAAAGAGACC. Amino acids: CASSLVRDSKET. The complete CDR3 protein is CASSLVRDSKETQYF.

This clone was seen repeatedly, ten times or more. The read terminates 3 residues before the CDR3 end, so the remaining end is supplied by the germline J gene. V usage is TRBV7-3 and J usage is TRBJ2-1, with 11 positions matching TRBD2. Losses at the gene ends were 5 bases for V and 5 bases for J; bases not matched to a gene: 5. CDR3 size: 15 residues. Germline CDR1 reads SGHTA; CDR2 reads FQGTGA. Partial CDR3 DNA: TGTGCCAGCAGCGCCACGGGACTAGCGGACAATGAG. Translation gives CASSATGLADNE. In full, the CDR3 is CASSATGLADNEQFF.

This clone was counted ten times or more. The CDR3 loop reads CASSISLIAGVAKNIQYF. The CDR3 bases that were read are TGTGCCAGTAGTATATCCCTGATAGCGGGAGTGGCCAAAAACATT. V and J are TRBV19 and TRBJ2-4; 9 bases match TRBD2. The CDR3 end is not reached by the read, which stops 3 residues before it; the germline J gene fills it in. Trimming took 2 bases from V and 1 from J; bases not matched to a gene: 9. This CDR3 is 18 amino acids long. CDR1 is LNHDA and CDR2 is SQIVND in the germline V gene (reference sequence).

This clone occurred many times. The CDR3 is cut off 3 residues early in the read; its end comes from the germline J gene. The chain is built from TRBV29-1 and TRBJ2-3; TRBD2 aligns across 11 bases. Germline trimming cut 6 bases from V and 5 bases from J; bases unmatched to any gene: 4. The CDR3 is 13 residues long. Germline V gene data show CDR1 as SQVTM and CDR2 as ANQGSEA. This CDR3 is CSVDLAGGDTQYF. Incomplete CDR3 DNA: TGCAGCGTAGACCTAGCGGGGGGAGATACG.

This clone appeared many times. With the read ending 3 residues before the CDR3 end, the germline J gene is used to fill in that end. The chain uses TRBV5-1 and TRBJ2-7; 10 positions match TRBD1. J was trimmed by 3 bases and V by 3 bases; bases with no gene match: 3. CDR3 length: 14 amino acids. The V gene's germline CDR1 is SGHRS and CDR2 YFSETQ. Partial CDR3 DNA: TGCGCCAGCAGCTGGGGACAGGGGTTCTACGAG. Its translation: CASSWGQGFYE. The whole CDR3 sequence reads CASSWGQGFYEQYF. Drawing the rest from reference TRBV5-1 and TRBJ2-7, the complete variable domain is KAGVTQTPRYLIKTRGQQVTLSCSPISGHRSVSWYQQTPGQGLQFLFEYFSETQRNKGNFPGRFSGRQFSNSRSEMNVSTLELGDSALYLCASSWGQGFYEQYFGPGTRLTVT.

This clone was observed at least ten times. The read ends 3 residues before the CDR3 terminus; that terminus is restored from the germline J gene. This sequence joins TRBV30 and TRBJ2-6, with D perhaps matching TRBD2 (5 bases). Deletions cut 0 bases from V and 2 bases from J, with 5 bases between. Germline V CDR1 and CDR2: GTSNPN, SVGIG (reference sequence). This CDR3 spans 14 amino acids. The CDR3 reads CAWSVGAGANVLTF. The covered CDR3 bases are TGTGCCTGGAGTGTCGGGGCTGGGGCCAACGTC.

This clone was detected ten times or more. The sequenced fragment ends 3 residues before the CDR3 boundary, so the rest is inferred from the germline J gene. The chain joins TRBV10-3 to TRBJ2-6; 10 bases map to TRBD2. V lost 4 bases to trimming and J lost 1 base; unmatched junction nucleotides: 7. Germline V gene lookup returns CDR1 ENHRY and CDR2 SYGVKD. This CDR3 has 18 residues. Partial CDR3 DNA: TGTGCCATCAGTGTGGTGGCTAGCGGGAGTTCTGGGGCCAACGTC. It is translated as CAISVVASGSSGANV. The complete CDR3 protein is CAISVVASGSSGANVLTF.

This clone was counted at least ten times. The CDR3 DNA, read in part, is TGCAGCGTTGGAGTCGGGACTAGTTACACCGGGGAG. As protein: CSVGVGTSYTGE. The CDR3 as a whole reads CSVGVGTSYTGELFF. This chain uses TRBV29-1 with TRBJ2-2, with TRBD2 matching 8 bases. The read halts 3 residues ahead of the CDR3 end, with the missing end drawn from the germline J gene. Losses at the gene ends were 4 bases for V and 3 bases for J; bases not matched to a gene: 7. The CDR3 is 15 amino acids. Per the germline V gene, CDR1 is SQVTM and CDR2 is ANQGSEA.

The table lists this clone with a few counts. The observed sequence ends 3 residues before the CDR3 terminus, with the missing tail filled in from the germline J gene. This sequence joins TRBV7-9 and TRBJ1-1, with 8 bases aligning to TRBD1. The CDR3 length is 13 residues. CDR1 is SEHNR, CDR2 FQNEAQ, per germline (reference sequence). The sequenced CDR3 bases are TGTGCCAGCAGCTTAGGAGAGACAGGGGAG. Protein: CASSLGETGE. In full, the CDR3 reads CASSLGETGEAFF.

Partial CDR3 DNA: TGTGCCAGCAGCTTAGTCGGTGGC. This sequence encodes CASSLVGG. The CDR3 in full is CASSLVGGYTF. This rearrangement joins TRBV7-9 to TRBJ1-2; D gene uncertain. Coverage ceases 3 residues before the CDR3 finishes, and the germline J gene fills in the end. The CDR3 runs 11 residues. The V gene lost 1 base and the J gene lost 7 bases, with 4 bases spanning the gap. Germline CDR1 and CDR2: SEHNR and FQNEAQ (reference sequence).

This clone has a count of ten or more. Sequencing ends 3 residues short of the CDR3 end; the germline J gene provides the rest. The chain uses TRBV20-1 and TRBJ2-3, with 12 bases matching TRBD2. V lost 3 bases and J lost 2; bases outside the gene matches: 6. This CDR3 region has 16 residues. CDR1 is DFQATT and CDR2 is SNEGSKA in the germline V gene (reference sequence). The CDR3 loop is CSASRGLAGSTDTQYF. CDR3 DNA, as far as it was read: TGCAGTGCTAGCAGAGGACTAGCGGGATCCACAGATACG.

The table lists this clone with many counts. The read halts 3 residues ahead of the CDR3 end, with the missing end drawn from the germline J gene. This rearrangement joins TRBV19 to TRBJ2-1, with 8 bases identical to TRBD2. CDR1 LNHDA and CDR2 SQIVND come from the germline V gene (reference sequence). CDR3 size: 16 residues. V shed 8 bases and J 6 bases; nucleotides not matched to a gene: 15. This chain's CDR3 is CASQTRVAGTGNEQFF. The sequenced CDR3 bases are TGTGCCAGTCAAACCCGGGTAGCGGGAACGGGCAATGAG.

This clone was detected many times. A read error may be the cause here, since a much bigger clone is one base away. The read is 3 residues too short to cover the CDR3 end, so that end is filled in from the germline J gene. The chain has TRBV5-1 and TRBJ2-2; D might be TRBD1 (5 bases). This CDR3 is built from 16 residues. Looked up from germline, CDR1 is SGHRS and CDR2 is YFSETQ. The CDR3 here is CASSSLVLSGANVLFF. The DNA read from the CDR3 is TGCGCCAGCAGCTCGCTAGTACTATCTGGGGCCAACGTG.

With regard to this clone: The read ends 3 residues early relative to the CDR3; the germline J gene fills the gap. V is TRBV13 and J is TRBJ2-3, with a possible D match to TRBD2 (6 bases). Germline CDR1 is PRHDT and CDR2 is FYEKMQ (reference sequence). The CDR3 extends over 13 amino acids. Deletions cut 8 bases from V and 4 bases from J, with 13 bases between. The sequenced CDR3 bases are TGTGCCAGCCAGACTAGTGGCCCAGATACG. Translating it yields CASQTSGPDT. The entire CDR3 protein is CASQTSGPDTQYF. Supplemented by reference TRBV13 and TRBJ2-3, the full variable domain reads AAGVIQSPRHLIKEKRETATLKCYPIPRHDTVYWYQQGPGQDPQFLISFYEKMQSDKGSIPDRFSAQQFSDYHSELNMSSLELGDSALYFCASQTSGPDTQYFGPGTRLTVL.

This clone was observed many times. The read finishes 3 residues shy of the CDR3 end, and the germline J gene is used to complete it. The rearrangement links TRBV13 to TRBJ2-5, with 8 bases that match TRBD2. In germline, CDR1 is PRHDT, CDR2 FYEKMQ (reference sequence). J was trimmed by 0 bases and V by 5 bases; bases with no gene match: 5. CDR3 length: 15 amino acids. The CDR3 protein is CASSLRLANQETQYF. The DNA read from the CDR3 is TGTGCCAGCAGCCTCAGACTAGCGAACCAAGAGACC.

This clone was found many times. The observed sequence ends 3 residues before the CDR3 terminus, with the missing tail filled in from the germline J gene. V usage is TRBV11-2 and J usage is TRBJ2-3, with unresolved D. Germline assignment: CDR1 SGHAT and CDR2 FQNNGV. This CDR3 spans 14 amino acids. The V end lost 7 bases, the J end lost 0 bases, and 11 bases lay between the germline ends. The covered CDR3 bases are TGTGCCAGCAAGGAATTGACAAGCACAGATACG. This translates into CASKELTSTDT. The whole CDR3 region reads CASKELTSTDTQYF.

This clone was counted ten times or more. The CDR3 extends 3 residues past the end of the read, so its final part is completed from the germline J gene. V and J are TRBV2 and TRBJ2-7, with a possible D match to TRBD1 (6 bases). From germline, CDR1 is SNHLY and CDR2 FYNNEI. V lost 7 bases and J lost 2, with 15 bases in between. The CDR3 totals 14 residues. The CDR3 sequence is CASTLRGQTYEQYF. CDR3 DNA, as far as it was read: TGTGCCAGCACCCTCCGGGGACAAACCTACGAG.

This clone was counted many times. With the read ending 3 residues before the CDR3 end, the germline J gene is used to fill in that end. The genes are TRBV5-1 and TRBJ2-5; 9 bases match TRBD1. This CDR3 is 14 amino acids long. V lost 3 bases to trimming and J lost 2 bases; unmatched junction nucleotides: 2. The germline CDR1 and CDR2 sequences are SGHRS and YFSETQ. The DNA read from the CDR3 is TGCGCCAGCAGCTCCGGACAGGGGCAAGAGACC. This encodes CASSSGQGQET. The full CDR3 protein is CASSSGQGQETQYF.

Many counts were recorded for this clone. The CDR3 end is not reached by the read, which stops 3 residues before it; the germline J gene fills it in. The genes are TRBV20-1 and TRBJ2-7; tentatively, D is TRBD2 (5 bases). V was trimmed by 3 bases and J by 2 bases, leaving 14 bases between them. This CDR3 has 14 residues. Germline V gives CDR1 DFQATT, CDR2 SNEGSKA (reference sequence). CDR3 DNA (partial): TGCAGTGCTAGTCCCAGCGGACGACCCTACGAG. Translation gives CSASPSGRPYE. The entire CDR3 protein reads CSASPSGRPYEQYF.